The sequence of this TCR beta chain was determined in a study of T-cell reconstitution after alpha-beta-depleted transplantation in children. V lost 0 bases, J lost 7 bases, and 18 bases lay in between. Per the germline V gene, CDR1 is LGHNA and CDR2 is YNFKEQ. This CDR3 comprises 16 residues. Preparation of the TCRbeta library used unique molecular identifiers. TCRdb called the PCR reads again in MiXCR, with one record for every CDR3 protein. The table lists 200,000 or so distinct CDR3 sequences, 6.3% of them singletons. Study-wide results and limits: Reportedly, only several hundred clones from non-depleted graft cells drove alpha-beta T-cell counts at about two months.

This clonotype was seen repeatedly, ten times or more. Its antigen is still unknown. This clonotype was sampled from a girl less than two years old with combined immunodeficiency, due to receive a stem cell transplant. The sample in question was PBMCs, obtained before TCRalphabeta/CD19-depleted stem cell transplant. The chain uses TRBV4-2 and TRBJ1-2; D might be TRBD1 (6 bases). The CDR3 bases are TGTGCCAGCAGCCAAGAGTCCGGACAGTGGCCACCTGGCTACACCTTC. Its translation: CASSQESGQWPPGYTF.